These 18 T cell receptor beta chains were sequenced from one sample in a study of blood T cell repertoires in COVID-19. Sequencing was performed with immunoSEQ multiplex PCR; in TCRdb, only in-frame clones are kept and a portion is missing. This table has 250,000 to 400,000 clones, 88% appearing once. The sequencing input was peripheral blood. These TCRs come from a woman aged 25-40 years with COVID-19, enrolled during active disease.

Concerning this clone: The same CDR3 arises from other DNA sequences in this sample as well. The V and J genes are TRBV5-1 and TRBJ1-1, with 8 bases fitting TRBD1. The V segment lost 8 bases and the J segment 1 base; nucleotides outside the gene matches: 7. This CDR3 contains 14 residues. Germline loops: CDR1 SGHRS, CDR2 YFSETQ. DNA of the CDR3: TGCGCCAGTAGCCTTGGGACAGGGAACACTGAAGCTTTCTTT. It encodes CASSLGTGNTEAFF.

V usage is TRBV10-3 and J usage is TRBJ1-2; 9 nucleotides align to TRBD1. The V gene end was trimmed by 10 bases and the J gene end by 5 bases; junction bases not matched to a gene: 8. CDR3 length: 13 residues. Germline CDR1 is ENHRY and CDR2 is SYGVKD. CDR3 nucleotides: TGTGCCACGCGGACAGGGGCAAAGTATGGCTACACCTTC. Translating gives CATRTGAKYGYTF.

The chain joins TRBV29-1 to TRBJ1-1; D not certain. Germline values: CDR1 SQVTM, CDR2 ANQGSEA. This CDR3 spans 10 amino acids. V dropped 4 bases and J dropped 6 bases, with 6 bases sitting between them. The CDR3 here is CSVGLPEAFF. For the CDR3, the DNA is TGCAGCGTTGGGCTCCCTGAAGCTTTCTTT.

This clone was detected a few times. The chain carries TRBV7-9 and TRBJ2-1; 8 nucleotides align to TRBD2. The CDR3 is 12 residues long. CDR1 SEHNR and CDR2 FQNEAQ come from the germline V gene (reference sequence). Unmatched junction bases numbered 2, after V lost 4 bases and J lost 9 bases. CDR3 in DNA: TGTGCCAGCAGCTCCAGCGGGGGTGAGCAGTTCTTC. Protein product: CASSSSGGEQFF.

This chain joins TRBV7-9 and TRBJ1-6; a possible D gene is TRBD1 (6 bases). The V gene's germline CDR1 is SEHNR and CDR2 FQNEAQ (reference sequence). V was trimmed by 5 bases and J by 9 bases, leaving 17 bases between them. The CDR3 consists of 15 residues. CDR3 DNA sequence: TGTGCCAGCAGCCCGATACAGGGTATTACTTCACCCCTCCACTTT. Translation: CASSPIQGITSPLHF. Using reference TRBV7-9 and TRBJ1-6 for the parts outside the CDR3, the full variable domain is DTGVSQNPRHKITKRGQNVTFRCDPISEHNRLYWYRQTLGQGPEFLTYFQNEAQLEKSRLLSDRFSAERPKGSFSTLEIQRTEQGDSAMYLCASSPIQGITSPLHFGNGTRLTVT.

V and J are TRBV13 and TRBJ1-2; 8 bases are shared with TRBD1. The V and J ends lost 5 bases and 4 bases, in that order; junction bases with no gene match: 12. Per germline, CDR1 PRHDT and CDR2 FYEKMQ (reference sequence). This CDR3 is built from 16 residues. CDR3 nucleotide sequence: TGTGCCAGCAGCCTTAGAGGACAGGGACCACGCTATGGCTACACCTTC. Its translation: CASSLRGQGPRYGYTF.

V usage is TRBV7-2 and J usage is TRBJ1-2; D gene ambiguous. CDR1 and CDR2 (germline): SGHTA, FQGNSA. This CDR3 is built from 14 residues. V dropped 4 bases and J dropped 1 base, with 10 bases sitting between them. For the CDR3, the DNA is TGTGCCAGCAGCTCTGCGGGCAGTAACTATGGCTACACCTTC. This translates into CASSSAGSNYGYTF.

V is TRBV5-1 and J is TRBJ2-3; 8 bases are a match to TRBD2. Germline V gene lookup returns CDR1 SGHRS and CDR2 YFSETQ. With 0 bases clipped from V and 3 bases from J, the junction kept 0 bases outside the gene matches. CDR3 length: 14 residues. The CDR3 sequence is CASSLGLATDTQYF. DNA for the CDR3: TGCGCCAGCAGCTTGGGACTAGCGACAGATACGCAGTATTTT.

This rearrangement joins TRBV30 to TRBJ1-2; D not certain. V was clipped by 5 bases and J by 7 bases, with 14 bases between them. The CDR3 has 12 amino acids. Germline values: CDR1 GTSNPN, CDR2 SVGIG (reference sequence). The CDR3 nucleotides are TGTGCCTGGGGGGTAGGAGTGACTGGCTACACCTTC. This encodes CAWGVGVTGYTF.

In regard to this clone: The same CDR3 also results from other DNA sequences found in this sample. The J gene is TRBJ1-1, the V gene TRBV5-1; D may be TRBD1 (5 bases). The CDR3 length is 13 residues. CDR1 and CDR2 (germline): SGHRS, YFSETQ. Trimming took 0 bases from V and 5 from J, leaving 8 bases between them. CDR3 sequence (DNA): TGCGCCAGCAGCTTGGGCGGGGGGACTGAAGCTTTCTTT. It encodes CASSLGGGTEAFF.

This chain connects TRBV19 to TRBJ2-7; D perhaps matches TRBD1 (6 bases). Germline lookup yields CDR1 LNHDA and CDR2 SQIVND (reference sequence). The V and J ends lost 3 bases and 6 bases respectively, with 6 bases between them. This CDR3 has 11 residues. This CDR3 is CASSIRGEQYF. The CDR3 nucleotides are TGTGCCAGTAGTATCAGGGGCGAGCAGTACTTC.

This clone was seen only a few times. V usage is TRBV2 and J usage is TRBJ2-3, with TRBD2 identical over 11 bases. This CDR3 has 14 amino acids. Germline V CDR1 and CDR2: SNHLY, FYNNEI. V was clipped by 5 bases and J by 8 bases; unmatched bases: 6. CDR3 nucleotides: TGTGCCAGCAGTTTCGGGCTAGCGGGGGGTACGCAGTATTTT. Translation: CASSFGLAGGTQYF.

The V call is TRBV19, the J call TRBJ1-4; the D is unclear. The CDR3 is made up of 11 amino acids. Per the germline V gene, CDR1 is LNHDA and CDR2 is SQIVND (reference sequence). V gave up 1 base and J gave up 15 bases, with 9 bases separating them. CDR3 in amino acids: CASSIGPRMFF. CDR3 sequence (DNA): TGTGCCAGTAGTATAGGCCCGCGGATGTTTTTT.

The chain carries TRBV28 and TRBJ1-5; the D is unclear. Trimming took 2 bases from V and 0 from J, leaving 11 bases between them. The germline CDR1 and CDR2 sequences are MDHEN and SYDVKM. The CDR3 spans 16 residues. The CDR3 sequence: CASSLQVFHSNQPQHF. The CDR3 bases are TGTGCCAGCAGTTTACAGGTCTTTCATAGCAATCAGCCCCAGCATTTT.

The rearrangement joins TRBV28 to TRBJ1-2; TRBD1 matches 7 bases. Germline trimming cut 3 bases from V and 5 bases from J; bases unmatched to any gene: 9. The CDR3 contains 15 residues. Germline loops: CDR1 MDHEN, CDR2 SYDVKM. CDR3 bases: TGTGCCAGCAGTTTGGTCACGGACAGGTTTTATGGCTACACCTTC. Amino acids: CASSLVTDRFYGYTF.

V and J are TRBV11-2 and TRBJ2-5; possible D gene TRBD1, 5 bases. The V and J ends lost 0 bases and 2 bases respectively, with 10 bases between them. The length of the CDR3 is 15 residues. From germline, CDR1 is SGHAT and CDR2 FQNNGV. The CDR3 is CASSLDEDNQETQYF. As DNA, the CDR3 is TGTGCCAGCAGCTTAGATGAGGACAATCAAGAGACCCAGTACTTC. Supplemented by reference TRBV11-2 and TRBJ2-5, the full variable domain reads EAGVAQSPRYKIIEKRQSVAFWCNPISGHATLYWYQQILGQGPKLLIQFQNNGVVDDSQLPKDRFSAERLKGVDSTLKIQPAKLEDSAVYLCASSLDEDNQETQYFGPGTRLLVL.

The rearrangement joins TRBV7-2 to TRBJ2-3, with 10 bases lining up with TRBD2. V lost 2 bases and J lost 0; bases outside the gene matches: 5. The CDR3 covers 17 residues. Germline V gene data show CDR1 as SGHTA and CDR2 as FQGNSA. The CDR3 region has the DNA TGTGCCAGCAGCTTAAGGCAGCGGGGGGGAAGCACAGATACGCAGTATTTT. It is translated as CASSLRQRGGSTDTQYF.

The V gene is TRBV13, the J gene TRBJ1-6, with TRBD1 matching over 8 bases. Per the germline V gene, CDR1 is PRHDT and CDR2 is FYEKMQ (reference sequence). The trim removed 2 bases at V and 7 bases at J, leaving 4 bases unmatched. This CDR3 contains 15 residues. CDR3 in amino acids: CASSLRTGRNSPLHF. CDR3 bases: TGTGCCAGCAGCTTACGGACAGGGAGGAATTCACCCCTCCACTTT.